This passage covers 29 T cell receptor beta chains from one sample sequenced in a study of blood T cell repertoires in COVID-19. The protocol was immunoSEQ multiplex PCR, while the TCRdb copy is restricted to in-frame clones and leaves out a portion. The sample contains a few hundred thousand clones, roughly 88% of which appear only once. Sequenced sample: peripheral blood. These TCRs come from a man aged 40-49 years who had recovered from COVID-19.

The V call is TRBV3-1 (or the pseudogene TRBV3-2), the J call TRBJ1-2; D perhaps matches TRBD1 (6 bases). The CDR3 has 14 amino acids. Trimming took 0 bases from V and 8 from J, leaving 13 bases between them. Germline CDR1 is LGHDT and CDR2 is YNNKEL (reference sequence). For the CDR3, the DNA is TGTGCCAGCAGCCAAGATCGAGGGGGAATGGGCTACACCTTC. The encoded protein is CASSQDRGGMGYTF.

The rearrangement links TRBV7-2 to TRBJ2-7; D uncertain. CDR3 length equals 13 residues. CDR1 is SGHTA, CDR2 FQGNSA, per germline. V was pared by 5 bases and J by 6 bases, with 14 bases between. CDR3 amino acids: CASSLPSLLEQYF. CDR3 nucleotide sequence: TGTGCCAGCAGCCTACCCTCATTACTCGAGCAGTACTTC.

The CDR3 sequence: CASSVADNNSPLHF. The CDR3 DNA is TGTGCCAGCAGCGTAGCAGACAATAATTCACCCCTCCACTTT. V usage is TRBV9 and J usage is TRBJ1-6; D uncertain. The CDR3 runs to 14 residues. Trimming removed 0 bases at V and 5 bases at J, with 6 bases between. Looked up from germline, CDR1 is SGDLS and CDR2 is YYNGEE.

This clone showed up just a few times. This chain links TRBV3-1 (or the pseudogene TRBV3-2) with TRBJ1-3, with a tentative D call TRBD1 (6 bases). There are 14 residues in the CDR3. The germline CDR1 and CDR2 sequences are LGHDT and YNNKEL (reference sequence). The V gene lost 6 bases and the J gene lost 4 bases, with 13 bases spanning the gap. Written as DNA, the CDR3 is TGTGCCAGCAGTCGAGGGGGAGCCGGAAACACCATATATTTT. This translates into CASSRGGAGNTIYF.

In this sample, this clone turned up many times. J is TRBJ2-6 and V is TRBV21-1; the table gives TRBD2 as D, unverified against the DNA. TRBV21-1 is noted as a pseudogene. The CDR3 totals 17 residues. The DNA of the CDR3 is TGTGCCAGCAGCACTAGGGGGGGTTCTGCTGGGGCCAACGTCCTGACTTTC. Its protein product is CASSTRGGSAGANVLTF.

The chain couples TRBV7-2 to TRBJ1-1, with a possible D match to TRBD1 (6 bases). The CDR3 has 15 residues. Trimming stripped 5 bases from V and 1 base from J, with 14 bases between. The V gene's germline CDR1 is SGHTA and CDR2 FQGNSA. CDR3: CASSNRGGWNTEAFF. CDR3 nucleotides: TGTGCCAGCAGCAATAGGGGGGGATGGAACACTGAAGCTTTCTTT.

This clone was counted between two and nine times. The rearrangement joins TRBV2 to TRBJ1-2; 7 nucleotides match TRBD1. CDR1 and CDR2 from the germline V gene are SNHLY and FYNNEI. Germline trimming cut 4 bases from V and 9 bases from J; bases unmatched to any gene: 5. This CDR3 spans 12 amino acids. CDR3 nucleotides: TGTGCCAGCAGTGTAGACAGGGTTAGCTACACCTTC. It encodes CASSVDRVSYTF.

The J gene is TRBJ2-5, the V gene TRBV10-3; maybe TRBD1 (6 bases). The CDR3 spans 18 residues. CDR1 ENHRY and CDR2 SYGVKD come from the germline V gene. V shed 3 bases and J shed 4 bases, with 24 bases lying between them. The CDR3: CAISESPPSQGFTETQYF. For the CDR3, the DNA is TGTGCCATCAGTGAATCACCTCCTTCACAGGGTTTTACAGAGACCCAGTACTTC.

The J gene is TRBJ1-2, the V gene TRBV7-9; D is perhaps TRBD1 (5 bases). The ends were cut back, 1 base at V and 6 bases at J, with 9 bases in the middle. Germline V CDR1 and CDR2: SEHNR, FQNEAQ (reference sequence). This CDR3 comprises 13 residues. The CDR3: CASSLGQYDGYTF. In DNA form, the CDR3 reads TGTGCCAGCAGCTTAGGACAGTACGATGGCTACACCTTC.

V usage is TRBV10-3 and J usage is TRBJ2-3; TRBD1 agrees at 7 bases. This CDR3 comprises 13 residues. Germline lookup yields CDR1 ENHRY and CDR2 SYGVKD. The V segment lost 3 bases and the J segment 4 bases; nucleotides outside the gene matches: 1. CDR3 loop: CAISDTGADTQYF. For the CDR3, the DNA is TGTGCCATCAGTGACACAGGGGCAGATACGCAGTATTTT.

The chain couples TRBV7-9 to TRBJ1-1, with 7 bases that match TRBD1. The V and J ends lost 4 bases and 2 bases, in that order; junction bases with no gene match: 13. Per the germline V gene, CDR1 is SEHNR and CDR2 is FQNEAQ (reference sequence). This CDR3 has 17 residues. The CDR3 sequence: CASSSRSGRGRNTEAFF. The CDR3 DNA sequence: TGTGCCAGCAGCTCTCGATCGGGAAGGGGGCGCAACACTGAAGCTTTCTTT.

This clone was counted between two and nine times. The gene calls are TRBV6-2 or TRBV6-3 and TRBJ1-6; 7 bases line up with TRBD1. Germline V gives CDR1 MNHEY, CDR2 SVGEGT. This CDR3 region has 14 residues. Germline trimming cut 5 bases from V and 7 bases from J; bases unmatched to any gene: 5. The CDR3 sequence is CASSRQGRNSPLHF. CDR3 nucleotides: TGTGCCAGCAGTAGACAGGGAAGAAATTCACCCCTCCACTTT.

This rearrangement joins TRBV9 to TRBJ2-2; D perhaps matches TRBD2 (5 bases). Germline CDR1 and CDR2: SGDLS and YYNGEE. CDR3 size: 14 residues. V shed 0 bases and J shed 7 bases, with 10 bases lying between them. The CDR3 DNA follows: TGTGCCAGCAGCGTAGTCGGGGTTAGCGGGGAGCTGTTTTTT. Protein sequence: CASSVVGVSGELFF.

This clone was recorded at least ten times. The chain carries TRBV3-1 (or the pseudogene TRBV3-2) and TRBJ2-7; perhaps TRBD2 as D (7 bases). The CDR3 is 14 amino acids. Between the trimmed V and J ends, which lost 1 base and 2 bases, there was a span of 9 bases. Germline V gene data show CDR1 as LGHDT and CDR2 as YNNKEL (reference sequence). As DNA, the CDR3 is TGTGCCAGCAGCCAAGGGGGGGGGCCCTACGAGCAGTACTTC. Translating it yields CASSQGGGPYEQYF.

The CDR3 coding sequence is TGCGCCAGCAGCCCGGCGGCGGGGGGGGAGACCCAGTACTTC. Its protein is CASSPAAGGETQYF. V is TRBV5-1 and J is TRBJ2-5; 9 bases are shared with TRBD2. CDR3 length: 14 amino acids. V gave up 4 bases and J gave up 5 bases; unmatched junction bases: 6. CDR1 and CDR2 from the germline V gene are SGHRS and YFSETQ.

The J gene is TRBJ2-3, the V gene TRBV30; TRBD1 agrees at 7 bases. This CDR3 has 16 amino acids. CDR1 and CDR2 from the germline V gene are GTSNPN and SVGIG (reference sequence). Trimming took 0 bases from V and 1 from J; bases not matched to a gene: 7. The CDR3, as DNA: TGTGCCTGGAGTGTAGGGGCAGGGGGAGGCACAGATACGCAGTATTTT. It translates to CAWSVGAGGGTDTQYF.

The chain has TRBV6-2 or TRBV6-3 and TRBJ2-5; D gene uncertain. Trimming cost V 6 bases and J 3 bases, with 5 bases left between them. This CDR3 comprises 11 residues. The germline V gene has CDR1 MNHEY and CDR2 SVGEGT. This CDR3 is CASSFKETQYF. The CDR3 bases are TGTGCCAGCAGCTTTAAAGAGACCCAGTACTTC.

V usage is TRBV30 and J usage is TRBJ2-1, with D perhaps given as TRBD1 or TRBD2 (6 bases each). V shed 8 bases and J shed 4 bases, with 9 bases lying between them. Germline V gene sequence: CDR1 GTSNPN, CDR2 SVGIG (reference sequence). CDR3 length: 11 amino acids. This chain's CDR3 is CARGLYNEQFF. The CDR3 nucleotides read TGTGCCCGGGGGCTATACAATGAGCAGTTCTTC.

The genes are TRBV4-1 and TRBJ1-3, with TRBD1 matching 8 bases. The V segment lost 1 base and the J segment 0 bases; nucleotides outside the gene matches: 8. Looked up from germline, CDR1 is MGHRA and CDR2 is YSYEKL. The CDR3 contains 18 residues. CDR3 residues: CASSQGGQGPRSGNTIYF. Here the CDR3 DNA reads TGCGCCAGCAGCCAAGGAGGACAGGGACCCCGCTCTGGAAACACCATATATTTT.

This clone was detected once. The chain is built from TRBV27 and TRBJ2-3; D is perhaps TRBD1 (6 bases). Germline V gene data show CDR1 as MNHEY and CDR2 as SMNVEV (reference sequence). The CDR3 has 15 amino acids. V shed 9 bases and J shed 2 bases, with 18 bases lying between them. The CDR3 DNA reads as TGTGCCAGAGTCCGGGACACTAAATTCACAGATACGCAGTATTTT. Encoded protein: CARVRDTKFTDTQYF.

This sequence joins TRBV18 and TRBJ2-1, with a weak D call TRBD2 (5 bases). Deletions cut 3 bases from V and 10 bases from J, with 13 bases between. This CDR3 comprises 13 residues. Germline V gene lookup returns CDR1 KGHSH and CDR2 LQKENI. CDR3 residues: CASSPLTREEQFF. The CDR3 coding sequence is TGTGCCAGCTCACCTCTGACCCGGGAAGAGCAGTTCTTC.

The CDR3 DNA sequence: TGTGCTAGTGGCCCTGGGGTTACAGGGCTCCAAGAGACCCAGTACTTC. This sequence encodes CASGPGVTGLQETQYF. The chain carries TRBV12-5 and TRBJ2-5; TRBD1 is a possible D gene (6 bases). CDR1 and CDR2 from the germline V gene are LGHNT and FRNRAP. The CDR3 contains 16 residues. V lost 6 bases, J lost 1 base, and 18 bases lay in between.

The chain uses TRBV5-1 and TRBJ2-2, with a tentative D call TRBD2 (6 bases). The CDR3 has 15 amino acids. Trimming removed 5 bases from V and 1 base from J, with 12 bases in between. CDR1 SGHRS and CDR2 YFSETQ come from the germline V gene. The CDR3 DNA follows: TGCGCCAGCAGGCTAGCGTACGAGAACACCGGGGAGCTGTTTTTT. Translation gives CASRLAYENTGELFF.

This clone occurred once. The CDR3 loop is CASSLSGRAADTQYF. CDR3 nucleotides: TGTGCCAGCAGCTTGAGCGGGAGGGCCGCAGATACGCAGTATTTT. The J gene is TRBJ2-3, the V gene TRBV3-1 (or the pseudogene TRBV3-2); TRBD2 matches at 10 bases. The length of the CDR3 is 15 residues. In germline, CDR1 is LGHDT, CDR2 YNNKEL (reference sequence). V lost 5 bases to trimming and J lost 4 bases; unmatched junction nucleotides: 6.

CDR3 sequence (DNA): TGCGCCAGCGCGGGGACTTCCAGCTCCTACGAGCAGTACTTC. Translating it yields CASAGTSSSYEQYF. The gene calls are TRBV5-1 and TRBJ2-7, with D perhaps matching TRBD2 (6 bases). V gave up 7 bases and J gave up 0 bases, with 14 bases separating them. Per the germline V gene, CDR1 is SGHRS and CDR2 is YFSETQ. CDR3 length equals 14 residues.

The gene calls are TRBV5-1 and TRBJ2-7; 9 bases are shared with TRBD1. The CDR3 is 15 amino acids. Germline assignment: CDR1 SGHRS and CDR2 YFSETQ. Trimming took 4 bases from V and 4 from J; bases not matched to a gene: 9. The DNA for the CDR3 is TGCGCCAGCAGCCGTGAGACAGGGGGAACTTACGAGCAGTACTTC. Its protein product is CASSRETGGTYEQYF.

The chain employs TRBV6-6 and TRBJ1-6; 9 nucleotides align to TRBD1. Germline CDR1 is MNHNY and CDR2 is SVGAGI (reference sequence). V lost 6 bases and J lost 6; bases outside the gene matches: 9. The CDR3 loop spans 16 amino acids. Here the CDR3 reads CASRPSTGGFNSPLHF. The CDR3 DNA is TGTGCCAGCAGACCCTCGACAGGGGGTTTTAATTCACCCCTCCACTTT.

This chain connects TRBV7-2 to TRBJ2-1; perhaps TRBD2 as D (5 bases). The germline V gene has CDR1 SGHTA and CDR2 FQGNSA. Between the trimmed V and J ends, which lost 5 bases and 0 bases, there was a span of 14 bases. CDR3 length equals 16 residues. DNA of the CDR3: TGTGCCAGCAGCGCAATAGCGCAGAGCTCCTACAATGAGCAGTTCTTC. It is translated as CASSAIAQSSYNEQFF. The full variable domain, rest sourced from reference TRBV7-2 and TRBJ2-1, is GAGVSQSPSNKVTEKGKDVELRCDPISGHTALYWYRQSLGQGLEFLIYFQGNSAPDKSGLPSDRFSAERTGGSVSTLTIQRTQQEDSAVYLCASSAIAQSSYNEQFFGPGTRLTVL.

The chain links TRBV5-6 to TRBJ1-1; no clear D. Trimming shortened V by 1 base and J by 7 bases, and 8 bases separated the two germline ends. The CDR3 runs 12 residues. Germline V gene data show CDR1 as SGHDT and CDR2 as YYEEEE. This CDR3 reads CASSLPSREAFF. In DNA form, the CDR3 reads TGTGCCAGCAGCTTGCCGAGCCGTGAAGCTTTCTTT.